These 2 T cell receptor beta chains share one sample of origin, sequenced in a study of T cell repertoires in cytomegalovirus infection. Their cognate antigens are unknown. TCRdb independently ran MiXCR on the reads; one entry per CDR3 protein. The sample yields 50,000 to 55,000 distinct CDR3 sequences, roughly 20% seen once. The sample here was CD8+ T cells from cultured PBMCs, taken from culture after CMV antigen stimulation. The receptor set was obtained from a human donor in good health (CMV status not recorded). Some clones in this sample may be carry-over from other donors' samples.

This clonotype showed up many times. The J gene is TRBJ2-1, the V gene TRBV6-2 or TRBV6-3, with D possibly being TRBD2 (6 bases). Germline V gene sequence: CDR1 MNHEY, CDR2 SVGEGT. The CDR3 has 15 residues. V was shortened by 5 bases and J by 1 base, with 12 bases between the two germline ends. CDR3: CASSTLGGSYNEQFF. The DNA of the CDR3 is TGTGCCAGCAGTACGTTGGGGGGTTCCTACAATGAGCAGTTCTTC.

The chain links TRBV9 to TRBJ2-1; 8 bases map to TRBD1. V dropped 0 bases and J dropped 4; count of bases not matched to a gene: 9. CDR1 SGDLS and CDR2 YYNGEE come from the germline V gene. The CDR3 consists of 17 residues. The CDR3 nucleotides are TGTGCCAGCAGCGTAGCCGGGACAGGCCATTTTTACAATGAGCAGTTCTTC. It encodes CASSVAGTGHFYNEQFF.